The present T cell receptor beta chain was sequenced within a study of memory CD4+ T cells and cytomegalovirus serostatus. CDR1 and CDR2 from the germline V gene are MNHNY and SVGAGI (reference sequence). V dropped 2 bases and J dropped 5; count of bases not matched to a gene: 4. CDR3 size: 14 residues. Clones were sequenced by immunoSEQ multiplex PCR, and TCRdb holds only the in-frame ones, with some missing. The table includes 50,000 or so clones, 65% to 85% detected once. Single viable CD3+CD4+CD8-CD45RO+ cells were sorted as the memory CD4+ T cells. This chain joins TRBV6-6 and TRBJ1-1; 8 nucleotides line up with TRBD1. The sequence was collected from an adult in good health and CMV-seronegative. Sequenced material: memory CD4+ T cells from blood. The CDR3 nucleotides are TGTGCCAGCAGTTACCCGGACAGGGCTACTGAAGCTTTCTTT. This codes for CASSYPDRATEAFF.